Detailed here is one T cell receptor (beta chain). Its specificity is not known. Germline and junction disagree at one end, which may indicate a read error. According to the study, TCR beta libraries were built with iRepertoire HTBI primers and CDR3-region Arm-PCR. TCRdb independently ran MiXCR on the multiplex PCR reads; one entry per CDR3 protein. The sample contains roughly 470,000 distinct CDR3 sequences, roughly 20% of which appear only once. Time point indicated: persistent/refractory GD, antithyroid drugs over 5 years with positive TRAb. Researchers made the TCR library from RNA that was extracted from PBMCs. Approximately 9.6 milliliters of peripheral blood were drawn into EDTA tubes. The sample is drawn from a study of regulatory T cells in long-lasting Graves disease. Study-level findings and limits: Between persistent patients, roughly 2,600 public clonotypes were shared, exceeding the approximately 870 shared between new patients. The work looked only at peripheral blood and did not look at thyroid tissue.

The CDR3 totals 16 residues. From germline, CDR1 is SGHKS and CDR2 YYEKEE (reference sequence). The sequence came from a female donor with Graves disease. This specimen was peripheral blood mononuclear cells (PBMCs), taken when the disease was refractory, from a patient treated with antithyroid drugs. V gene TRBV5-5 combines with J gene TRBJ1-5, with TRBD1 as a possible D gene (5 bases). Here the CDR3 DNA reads TGCGCCAGCAGGTCTGACAGAGAAACCTCTTATCGGTCCCAGCATTTT. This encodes CASRSDRETSYRSQHF. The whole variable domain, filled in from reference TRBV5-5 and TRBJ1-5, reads DAGVTQSPTHLIKTRGQQVTLRCSPISGHKSVSWYQQVLGQGPQFIFQYYEKEERGRGNFPDRFSARQFPNYSSELNVNALLLGDSALYLCASRSDRETSYRSQHFGDGTRLSIL.